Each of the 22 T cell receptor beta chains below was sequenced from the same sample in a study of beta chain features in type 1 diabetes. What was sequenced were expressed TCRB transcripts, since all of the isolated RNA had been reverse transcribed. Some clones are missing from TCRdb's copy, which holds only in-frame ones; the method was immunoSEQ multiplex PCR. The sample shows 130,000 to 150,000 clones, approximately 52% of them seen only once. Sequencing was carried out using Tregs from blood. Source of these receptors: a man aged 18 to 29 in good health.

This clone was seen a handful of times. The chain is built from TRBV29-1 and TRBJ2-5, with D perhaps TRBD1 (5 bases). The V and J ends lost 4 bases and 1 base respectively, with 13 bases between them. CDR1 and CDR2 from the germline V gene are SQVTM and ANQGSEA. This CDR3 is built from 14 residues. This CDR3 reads CSVGGGGSQETQYF. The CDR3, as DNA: TGCAGCGTTGGGGGCGGCGGCAGCCAAGAGACCCAGTACTTC.

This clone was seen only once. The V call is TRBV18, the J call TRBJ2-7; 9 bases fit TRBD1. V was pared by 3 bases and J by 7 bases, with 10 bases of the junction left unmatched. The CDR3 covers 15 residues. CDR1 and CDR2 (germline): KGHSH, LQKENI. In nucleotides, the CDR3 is TGTGCCAGCTCACCGGGGGGACAGGGCTTTGATGAGCAGTACTTC. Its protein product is CASSPGGQGFDEQYF.

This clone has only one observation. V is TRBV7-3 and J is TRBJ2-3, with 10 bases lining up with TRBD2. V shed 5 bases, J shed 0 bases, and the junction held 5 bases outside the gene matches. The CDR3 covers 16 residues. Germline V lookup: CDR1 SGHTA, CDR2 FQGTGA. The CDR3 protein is CASSHLAGASTDTQYF. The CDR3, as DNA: TGTGCCAGCAGCCACCTAGCGGGAGCTAGCACAGATACGCAGTATTTT.

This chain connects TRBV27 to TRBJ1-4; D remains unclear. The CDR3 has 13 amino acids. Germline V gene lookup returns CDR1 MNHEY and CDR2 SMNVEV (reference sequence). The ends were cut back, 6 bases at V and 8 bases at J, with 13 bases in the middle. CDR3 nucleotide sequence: TGTGCCAGCAGACGTACGGGGTGGGAAAAACTGTTTTTT. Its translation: CASRRTGWEKLFF.

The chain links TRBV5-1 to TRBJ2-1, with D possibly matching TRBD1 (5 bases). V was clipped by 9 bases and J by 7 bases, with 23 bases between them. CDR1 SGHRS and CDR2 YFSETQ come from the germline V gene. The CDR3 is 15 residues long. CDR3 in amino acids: CATKSDSHLRNEQFF. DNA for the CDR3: TGCGCCACCAAATCAGACAGCCACCTTAGGAATGAGCAGTTCTTC.

In DNA form, the CDR3 reads TGTGCCAGCAGCCGCCCCGGACAGAGTAATCAGCCCCAGCATTTT. It translates to CASSRPGQSNQPQHF. The V gene is TRBV9, the J gene TRBJ1-5; tentatively, D is TRBD1 (6 bases). CDR3 size: 15 residues. V dropped 4 bases and J dropped 4 bases, with 15 bases sitting between them. Germline V gene lookup returns CDR1 SGDLS and CDR2 YYNGEE.

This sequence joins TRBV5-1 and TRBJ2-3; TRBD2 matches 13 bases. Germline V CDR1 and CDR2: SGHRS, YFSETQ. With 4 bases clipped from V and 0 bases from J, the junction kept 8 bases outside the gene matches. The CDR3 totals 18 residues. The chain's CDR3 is CASSPGLAGSYSTDTQYF. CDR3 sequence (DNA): TGCGCCAGCAGCCCGGGACTAGCGGGATCCTATAGCACAGATACGCAGTATTTT.

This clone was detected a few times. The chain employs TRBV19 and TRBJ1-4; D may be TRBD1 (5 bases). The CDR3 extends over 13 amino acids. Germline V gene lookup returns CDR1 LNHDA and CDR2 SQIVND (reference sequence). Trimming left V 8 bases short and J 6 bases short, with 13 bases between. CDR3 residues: CASQLGLDEKLFF. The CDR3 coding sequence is TGTGCCAGTCAGTTGGGGCTCGATGAAAAACTGTTTTTT.

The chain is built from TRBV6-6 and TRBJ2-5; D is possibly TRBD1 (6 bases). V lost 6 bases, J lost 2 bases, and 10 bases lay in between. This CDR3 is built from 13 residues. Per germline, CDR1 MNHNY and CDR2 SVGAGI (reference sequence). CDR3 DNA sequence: TGTGCCAGCAGCCGCGGACAGCAAGAGACCCAGTACTTC. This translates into CASSRGQQETQYF.

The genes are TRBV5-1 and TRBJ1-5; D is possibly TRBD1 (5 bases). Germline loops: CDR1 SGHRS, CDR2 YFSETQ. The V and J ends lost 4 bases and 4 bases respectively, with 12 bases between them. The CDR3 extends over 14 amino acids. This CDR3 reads CASSPAGPNQPQHF. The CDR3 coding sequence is TGCGCCAGCAGCCCAGCGGGACCTAATCAGCCCCAGCATTTT.

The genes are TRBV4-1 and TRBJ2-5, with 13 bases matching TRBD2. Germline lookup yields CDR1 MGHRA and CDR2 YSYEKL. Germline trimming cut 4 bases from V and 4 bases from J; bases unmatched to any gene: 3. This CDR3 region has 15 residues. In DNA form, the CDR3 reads TGCGCCAGCAGCCCAGGACTAGCGGGGGCAGAGACCCAGTACTTC. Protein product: CASSPGLAGAETQYF.

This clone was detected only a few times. CDR3 coding DNA: TGTGCCAGCAGTTACAGGACAGGATATGGCTACACCTTC. As protein: CASSYRTGYGYTF. This chain joins TRBV27 and TRBJ1-2; 7 bases are shared with TRBD1. There are 13 residues in the CDR3. CDR1 is MNHEY and CDR2 is SMNVEV in the germline V gene (reference sequence). The V and J ends lost 4 bases and 5 bases, in that order; junction bases with no gene match: 4.

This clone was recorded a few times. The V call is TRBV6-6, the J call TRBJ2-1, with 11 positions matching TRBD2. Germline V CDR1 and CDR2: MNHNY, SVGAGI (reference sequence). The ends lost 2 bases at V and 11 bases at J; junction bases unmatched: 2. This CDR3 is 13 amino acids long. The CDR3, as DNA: TGTGCCAGCAGTTACCGGACTAGCGGGCAGCAGTTCTTC. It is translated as CASSYRTSGQQFF.

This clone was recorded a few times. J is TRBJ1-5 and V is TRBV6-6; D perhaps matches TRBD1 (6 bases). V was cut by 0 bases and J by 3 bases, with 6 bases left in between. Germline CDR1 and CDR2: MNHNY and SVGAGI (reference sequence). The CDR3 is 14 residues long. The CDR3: CASSYSGANQPQHF. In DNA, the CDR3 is TGTGCCAGCAGTTACTCGGGGGCCAATCAGCCCCAGCATTTT.

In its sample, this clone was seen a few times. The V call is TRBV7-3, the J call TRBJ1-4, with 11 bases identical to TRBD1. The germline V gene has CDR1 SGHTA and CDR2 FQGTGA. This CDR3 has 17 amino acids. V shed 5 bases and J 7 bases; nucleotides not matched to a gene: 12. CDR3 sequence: CASSQVGQGADGEKLFF. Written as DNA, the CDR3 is TGTGCCAGCAGCCAAGTTGGACAGGGGGCAGACGGTGAAAAACTGTTTTTT. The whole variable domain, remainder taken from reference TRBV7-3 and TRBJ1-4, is GAGVSQTPSNKVTEKGKYVELRCDPISGHTALYWYRQSLGQGPEFLIYFQGTGAADDSGLPNDRFFAVRPEGSVSTLKIQRTERGDSAVYLCASSQVGQGADGEKLFFGSGTQLSVL.

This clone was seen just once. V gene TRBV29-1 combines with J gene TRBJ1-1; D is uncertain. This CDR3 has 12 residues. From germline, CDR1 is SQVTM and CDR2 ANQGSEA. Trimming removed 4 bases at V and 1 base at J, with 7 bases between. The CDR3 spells CSVGAGNTEAFF. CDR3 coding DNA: TGCAGCGTTGGCGCGGGGAACACTGAAGCTTTCTTT.

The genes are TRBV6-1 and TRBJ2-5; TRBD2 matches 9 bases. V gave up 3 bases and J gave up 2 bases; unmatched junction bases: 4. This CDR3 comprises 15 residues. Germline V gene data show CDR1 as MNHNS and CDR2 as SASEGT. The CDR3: CASSDLAGPQETQYF. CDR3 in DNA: TGTGCCAGCAGTGATCTAGCGGGGCCTCAAGAGACCCAGTACTTC.

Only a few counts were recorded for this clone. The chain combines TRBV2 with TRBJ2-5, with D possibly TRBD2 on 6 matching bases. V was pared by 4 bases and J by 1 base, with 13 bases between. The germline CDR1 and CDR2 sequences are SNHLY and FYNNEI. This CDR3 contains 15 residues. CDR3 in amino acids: CASSGPPGLQETQYF. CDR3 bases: TGTGCCAGCAGTGGTCCTCCGGGACTCCAAGAGACCCAGTACTTC.

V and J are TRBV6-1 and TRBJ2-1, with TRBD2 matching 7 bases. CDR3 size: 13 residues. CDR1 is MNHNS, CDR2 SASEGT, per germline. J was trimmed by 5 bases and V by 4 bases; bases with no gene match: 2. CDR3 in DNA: TGTGCCAGCAGTGGGGAGGGGCACAATGAGCAGTTCTTC. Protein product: CASSGEGHNEQFF.

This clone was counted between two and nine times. The CDR3 protein is CASSLLFLAGHTDTQYF. In DNA, the CDR3 is TGTGCCAGCAGCCTCCTTTTCCTAGCGGGACACACAGATACGCAGTATTTT. The chain uses TRBV7-9 and TRBJ2-3; TRBD2 agrees at 9 bases. Germline V gene lookup returns CDR1 SEHNR and CDR2 FQNEAQ (reference sequence). The CDR3 has 17 amino acids. V trimming: 5 bases; J trimming: 2 bases; junction bases outside the gene matches: 11. The full variable domain, completed using reference TRBV7-9 and TRBJ2-3, is DTGVSQNPRHKITKRGQNVTFRCDPISEHNRLYWYRQTLGQGPEFLTYFQNEAQLEKSRLLSDRFSAERPKGSFSTLEIQRTEQGDSAMYLCASSLLFLAGHTDTQYFGPGTRLTVL.

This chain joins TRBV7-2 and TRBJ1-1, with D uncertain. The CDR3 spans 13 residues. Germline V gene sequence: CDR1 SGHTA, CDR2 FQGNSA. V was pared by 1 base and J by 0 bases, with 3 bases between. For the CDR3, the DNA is TGTGCCAGCAGCTTAGTCATGAACACTGAAGCTTTCTTT. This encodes CASSLVMNTEAFF.

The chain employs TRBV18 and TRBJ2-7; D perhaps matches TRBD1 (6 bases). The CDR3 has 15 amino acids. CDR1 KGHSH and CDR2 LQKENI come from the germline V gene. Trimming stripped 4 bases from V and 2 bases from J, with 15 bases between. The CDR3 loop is CASSRTGTLTYEQYF. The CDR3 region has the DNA TGTGCCAGCTCACGAACCGGGACACTAACCTACGAGCAGTACTTC.